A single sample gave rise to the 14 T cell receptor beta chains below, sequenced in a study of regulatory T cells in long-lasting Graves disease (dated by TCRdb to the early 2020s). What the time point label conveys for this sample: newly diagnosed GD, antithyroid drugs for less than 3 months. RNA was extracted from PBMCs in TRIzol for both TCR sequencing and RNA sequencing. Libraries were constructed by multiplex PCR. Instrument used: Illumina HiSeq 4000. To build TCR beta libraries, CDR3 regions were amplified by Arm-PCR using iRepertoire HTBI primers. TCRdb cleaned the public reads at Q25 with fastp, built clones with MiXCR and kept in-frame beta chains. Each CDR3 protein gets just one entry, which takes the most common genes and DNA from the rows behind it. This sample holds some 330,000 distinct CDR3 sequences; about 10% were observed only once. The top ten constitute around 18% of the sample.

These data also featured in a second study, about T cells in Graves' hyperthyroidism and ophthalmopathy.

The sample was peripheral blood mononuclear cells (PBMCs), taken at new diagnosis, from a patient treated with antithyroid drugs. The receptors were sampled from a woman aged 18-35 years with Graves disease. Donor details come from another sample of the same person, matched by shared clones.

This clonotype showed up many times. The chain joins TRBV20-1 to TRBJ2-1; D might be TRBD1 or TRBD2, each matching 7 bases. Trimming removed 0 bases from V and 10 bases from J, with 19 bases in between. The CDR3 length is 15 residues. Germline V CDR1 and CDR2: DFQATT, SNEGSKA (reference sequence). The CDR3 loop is CSAREGGGAGTEQFF. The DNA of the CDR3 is TGCAGTGCTAGAGAGGGAGGGGGCGCCGGAACGGAGCAGTTCTTC.

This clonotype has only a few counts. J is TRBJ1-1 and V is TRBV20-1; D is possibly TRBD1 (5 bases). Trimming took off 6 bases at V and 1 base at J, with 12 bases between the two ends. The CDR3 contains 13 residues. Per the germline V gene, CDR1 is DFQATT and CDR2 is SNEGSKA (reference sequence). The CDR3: CSALGRKNTEAFF. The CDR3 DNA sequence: TGCAGTGCCCTGGGACGGAAGAACACTGAAGCTTTCTTT.

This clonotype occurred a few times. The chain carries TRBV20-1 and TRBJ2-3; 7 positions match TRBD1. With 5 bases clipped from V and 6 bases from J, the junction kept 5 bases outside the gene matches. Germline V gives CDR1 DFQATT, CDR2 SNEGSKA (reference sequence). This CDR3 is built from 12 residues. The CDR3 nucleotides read TGCAGTGCTCTGGAGACAGGGGATACGCAGTATTTT. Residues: CSALETGDTQYF.

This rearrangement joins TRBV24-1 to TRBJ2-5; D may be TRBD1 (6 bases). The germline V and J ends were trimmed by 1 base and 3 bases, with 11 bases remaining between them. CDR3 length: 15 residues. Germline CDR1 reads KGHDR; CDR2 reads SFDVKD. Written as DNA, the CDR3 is TGTGCCACCAGTGATTTAGAACAGGGTGAAGAGACCCAGTACTTC. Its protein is CATSDLEQGEETQYF.

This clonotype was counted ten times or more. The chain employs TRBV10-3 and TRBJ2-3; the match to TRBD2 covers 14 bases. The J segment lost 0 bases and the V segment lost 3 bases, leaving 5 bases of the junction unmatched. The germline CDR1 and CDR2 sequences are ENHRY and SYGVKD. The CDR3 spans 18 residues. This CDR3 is CAISDAWTSGGSTDTQYF. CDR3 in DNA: TGTGCCATCAGTGATGCCTGGACTAGCGGGGGGAGCACAGATACGCAGTATTTT.

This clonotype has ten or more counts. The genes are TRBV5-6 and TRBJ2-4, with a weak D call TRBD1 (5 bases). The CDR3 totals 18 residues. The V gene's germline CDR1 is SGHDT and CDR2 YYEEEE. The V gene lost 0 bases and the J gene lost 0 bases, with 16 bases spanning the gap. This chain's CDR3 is CASSLGQRLSLAKNIQYF. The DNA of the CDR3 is TGTGCCAGCAGCTTGGGACAGCGCCTCTCTCTAGCCAAAAACATTCAGTACTTC.

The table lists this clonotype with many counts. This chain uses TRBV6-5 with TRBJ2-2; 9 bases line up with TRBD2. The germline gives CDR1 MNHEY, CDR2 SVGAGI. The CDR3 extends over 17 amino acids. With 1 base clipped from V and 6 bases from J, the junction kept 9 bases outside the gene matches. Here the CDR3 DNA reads TGTGCCAGCAGTTACTATCGGCTAGCGGGAACCCCCGGGGAGCTGTTTTTT. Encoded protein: CASSYYRLAGTPGELFF.

The CDR3 DNA is TGTGCCAGCAGTTTAGGTGGCCGGAACTATGGCTACACCTTC. Translation gives CASSLGGRNYGYTF. The rearrangement uses TRBV27 and TRBJ1-2, with D unresolved. The CDR3 has 14 amino acids. In germline, CDR1 is MNHEY, CDR2 SMNVEV (reference sequence). The V gene lost 2 bases and the J gene lost 2 bases, with 9 bases spanning the gap.

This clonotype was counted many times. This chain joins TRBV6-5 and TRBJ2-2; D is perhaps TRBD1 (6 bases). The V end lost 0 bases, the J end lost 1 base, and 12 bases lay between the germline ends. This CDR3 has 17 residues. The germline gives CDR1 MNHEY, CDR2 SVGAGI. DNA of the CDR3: TGTGCCAGCAGTTACTCGAAACGGACAGAGAACACCGGGGAGCTGTTTTTT. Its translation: CASSYSKRTENTGELFF.

CDR3 sequence reads: CASSQDQGRATEAFF. The CDR3 DNA reads TGCGCCAGCAGCCAAGATCAGGGGCGGGCCACTGAAGCTTTCTTT. The V and J genes are TRBV4-3 and TRBJ1-1; a weak D match, TRBD1 (6 bases). The CDR3 sequence is 15 residues long. Trimming took off 0 bases at V and 4 bases at J, with 12 bases between the two ends. Germline CDR1 is LGHNA and CDR2 is YSLEER.

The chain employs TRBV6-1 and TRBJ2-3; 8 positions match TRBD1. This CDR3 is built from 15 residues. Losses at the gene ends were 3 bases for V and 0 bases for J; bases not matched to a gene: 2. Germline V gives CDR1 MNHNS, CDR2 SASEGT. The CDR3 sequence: CASSDRGRSTDTQYF. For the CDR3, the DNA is TGTGCCAGCAGTGACAGGGGGCGAAGCACAGATACGCAGTATTTT.

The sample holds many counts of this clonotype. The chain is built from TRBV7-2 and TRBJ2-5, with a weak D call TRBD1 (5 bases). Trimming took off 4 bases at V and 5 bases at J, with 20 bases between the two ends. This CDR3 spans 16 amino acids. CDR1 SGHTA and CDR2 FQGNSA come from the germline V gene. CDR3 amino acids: CASSYMYLRAAETQYF. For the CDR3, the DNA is TGTGCCAGCAGCTACATGTACCTCAGGGCTGCGGAGACCCAGTACTTC.

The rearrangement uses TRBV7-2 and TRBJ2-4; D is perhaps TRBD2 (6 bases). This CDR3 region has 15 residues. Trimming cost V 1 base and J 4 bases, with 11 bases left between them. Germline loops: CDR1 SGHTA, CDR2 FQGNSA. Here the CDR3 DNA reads TGTGCCAGCAGCTTAGGAATGGGGGGAAAAAACATTCAGTACTTC. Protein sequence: CASSLGMGGKNIQYF.

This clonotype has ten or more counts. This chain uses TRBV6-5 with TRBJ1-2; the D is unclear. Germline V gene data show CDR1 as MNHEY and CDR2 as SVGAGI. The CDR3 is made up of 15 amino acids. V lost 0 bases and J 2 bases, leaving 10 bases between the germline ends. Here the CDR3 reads CASSYSVQSNYGYTF. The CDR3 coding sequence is TGTGCCAGCAGTTACTCAGTACAGTCAAACTATGGCTACACCTTC.